The 30 T cell receptor beta chains presented below share a single source sample, sequenced in a study of cytomegalovirus exposure and HLA in healthy donors. The PCR was carried out with 60 Vbeta primers and 13 Jbeta primers. Method: immunoSEQ multiplex PCR; TCRdb's copy keeps in-frame clones and lacks some. Altogether around 100,000 clones are present, approximately 79% being singletons, with the ten largest covering roughly 20%. The sample consisted of PBMCs. The receptor source for this set is a woman aged 60-70 years in good health and CMV-seropositive.

This chain connects TRBV18 to TRBJ1-1; D is undetermined. The CDR3 runs to 15 residues. V shed 3 bases and J shed 1 base, with 12 bases lying between them. The germline CDR1 and CDR2 sequences are KGHSH and LQKENI. The CDR3 spells CASSPVGGTNTEAFF. CDR3 nucleotide sequence: TGTGCCAGCTCACCTGTCGGCGGTACGAACACTGAAGCTTTCTTT.

The rearrangement links TRBV5-5 to TRBJ1-3; TRBD1 matches at 11 bases. Germline V gene sequence: CDR1 SGHKS, CDR2 YYEKEE (reference sequence). The CDR3 extends over 19 amino acids. With 2 bases clipped from V and 0 bases from J, the junction kept 10 bases outside the gene matches. DNA of the CDR3: TGTGCCAGCAGCTTACTCCGGGACAGGGGGTTCGTCTCTGGAAACACCATATATTTT. Protein sequence: CASSLLRDRGFVSGNTIYF.

V gene TRBV2 combines with J gene TRBJ2-7; no clear D gene. CDR1 SNHLY and CDR2 FYNNEI come from the germline V gene. The CDR3 spans 14 residues. Trimming removed 1 base from V and 0 bases from J, with 7 bases in between. This CDR3 is CASSEVHNSYEQYF. CDR3 sequence (DNA): TGTGCCAGCAGTGAAGTTCACAACTCCTACGAGCAGTACTTC.

The chain combines TRBV14 with TRBJ1-2; D is undetermined. The CDR3 is 12 residues long. Germline V gives CDR1 SGHDN, CDR2 FVKESK. V lost 5 bases and J 4 bases, leaving 8 bases between the germline ends. CDR3 nucleotide sequence: TGTGCCAGCAGCGGAGGATCCTATGGCTACACCTTC. Its protein product is CASSGGSYGYTF.

This clone was seen just once. The chain carries TRBV5-1 and TRBJ2-1; D might be TRBD2 (6 bases). V was pared by 6 bases and J by 5 bases, with 12 bases between. The CDR3 is made up of 13 amino acids. The germline V gene encodes CDR1 SGHRS and CDR2 YFSETQ. The CDR3 protein is CASKDSGDNEQFF. DNA of the CDR3: TGCGCCAGCAAAGATAGCGGAGACAATGAGCAGTTCTTC.

This chain links TRBV28 with TRBJ1-2; tentatively, D is TRBD1 (6 bases). Trimming shortened V by 8 bases and J by 7 bases, and 11 bases separated the two germline ends. The CDR3 covers 11 residues. Germline V lookup: CDR1 MDHEN, CDR2 SYDVKM. CDR3 protein: CASGYRAGYTF. For the CDR3, the DNA is TGTGCCAGCGGATACAGGGCTGGCTACACCTTC.

The chain carries TRBV7-9 and TRBJ1-4, with 7 bases matching TRBD1. The CDR3 has 16 residues. CDR1 is SEHNR, CDR2 FQNEAQ, per germline (reference sequence). Unmatched junction bases numbered 8, after V lost 1 base and J lost 6 bases. CDR3 in amino acids: CASSLELGGRYEKLFF. The CDR3, as DNA: TGTGCCAGCAGCTTAGAATTAGGGGGCCGGTATGAAAAACTGTTTTTT.

The chain links TRBV5-1 to TRBJ2-1, with D perhaps matching TRBD2 (7 bases). V was trimmed by 4 bases and J by 10 bases, leaving 33 bases between them. The germline gives CDR1 SGHRS, CDR2 YFSETQ. The CDR3 covers 19 residues. The CDR3: CASSKWWPGASGLEGEQFF. CDR3 coding DNA: TGCGCCAGCAGCAAATGGTGGCCGGGGGCTAGCGGCCTTGAGGGAGAGCAGTTCTTC. Complete variable domain (other parts from reference TRBV5-1 and TRBJ2-1): KAGVTQTPRYLIKTRGQQVTLSCSPISGHRSVSWYQQTPGQGLQFLFEYFSETQRNKGNFPGRFSGRQFSNSRSEMNVSTLELGDSALYLCASSKWWPGASGLEGEQFFGPGTRLTVL.

The chain employs TRBV27 and TRBJ2-7; D might be TRBD1 (6 bases). Germline values: CDR1 MNHEY, CDR2 SMNVEV (reference sequence). The CDR3 totals 13 residues. The germline V and J ends were trimmed by 10 bases and 4 bases, with 17 bases remaining between them. CDR3 DNA sequence: TGTGCCACCTCTTTGGGACAAATATACGAGCAGTACTTC. Encoded protein: CATSLGQIYEQYF.

The CDR3 loop reads CASSPTRTTGTDTQYF. CDR3 DNA sequence: TGTGCCAGCAGCCCAACCCGGACTACCGGCACAGATACGCAGTATTTT. The chain has TRBV5-4 and TRBJ2-3, with a tentative D call TRBD2 (6 bases). The CDR3 has 16 amino acids. Trimming removed 4 bases from V and 1 base from J, with 16 bases in between. Germline CDR1 reads SGHNT; CDR2 reads YYREEE (reference sequence).

The chain uses TRBV10-1 and TRBJ1-1; D not certain. The CDR3 is made up of 13 amino acids. Germline lookup yields CDR1 WNHNN and CDR2 SYGVQD (reference sequence). V lost 2 bases to trimming and J lost 5 bases, with 9 bases between them. Here the CDR3 DNA reads TGCGCCAGCAGTGAGGGCCCGGGGACTGAAGCTTTCTTT. This gives the protein CASSEGPGTEAFF.

This clone turned up a few times. This CDR3 is CASLKRGLNTEAFF. Here the CDR3 DNA reads TGTGCCAGCCTAAAGCGGGGATTGAACACTGAAGCTTTCTTT. The chain combines TRBV6-5 with TRBJ1-1, with no clear D. The CDR3 has 14 amino acids. Trimming pared 8 bases from V and 0 bases from J, leaving 13 bases between. In germline, CDR1 is MNHEY, CDR2 SVGAGI.

The genes are TRBV28 and TRBJ2-3; TRBD1 agrees at 8 bases. The CDR3 contains 11 residues. Germline CDR1 MDHEN, CDR2 SYDVKM. The junction had 6 bases not matched to a gene; V was cut back by 5 bases and J by 14 bases. The CDR3: CASSLRGRGYF. The CDR3 region has the DNA TGTGCCAGCAGTCTCAGGGGGCGCGGGTATTTT.

The gene calls are TRBV19 and TRBJ2-1; D is ambiguous. There are 15 residues in the CDR3. Germline-derived CDR1 and CDR2 are LNHDA and SQIVND (reference sequence). V dropped 6 bases and J dropped 0 bases, with 12 bases sitting between them. DNA for the CDR3: TGTGCCAGTAGGACACAGCTCAGCTCCTACAATGAGCAGTTCTTC. The encoded protein is CASRTQLSSYNEQFF.

DNA for the CDR3: TGTGCCAGCAGCCCTCCGGGACTAGGTCCCTACGAGCAGTACTTC. This translates into CASSPPGLGPYEQYF. The rearrangement uses TRBV27 and TRBJ2-5; 8 positions match TRBD2. The J call may be incorrect, as the DNA end agrees better with TRBJ2-7. The CDR3 is 15 amino acids. Germline CDR1 is MNHEY and CDR2 is SMNVEV (reference sequence).

CDR3 sequence reads: CASRQGVDEQFF. The DNA of the CDR3 is TGTGCCAGCAGACAGGGGGTGGATGAGCAGTTCTTC. The chain uses TRBV11-2 and TRBJ2-1; 8 bases match TRBD1. Germline V gene data show CDR1 as SGHAT and CDR2 as FQNNGV. The CDR3 has 12 amino acids. J gave up 8 bases and V 6 bases, and 3 bases lay outside the gene matches.

This clone was seen a single time. The rearrangement uses TRBV5-4 and TRBJ1-1; D unclear. Trimming took off 0 bases at V and 4 bases at J, with 10 bases between the two ends. Germline V gene data show CDR1 as SGHNT and CDR2 as YYREEE (reference sequence). This CDR3 has 14 amino acids. Here the CDR3 reads CASSLVRAGTEAFF. CDR3 nucleotides: TGTGCCAGCAGCTTGGTCCGGGCGGGCACTGAAGCTTTCTTT.

The chain recombines TRBV10-2 with TRBJ2-7; the match to TRBD2 covers 10 bases. CDR1 is WSHSY, CDR2 SAAADI, per germline. V shed 2 bases and J 5 bases; nucleotides not matched to a gene: 6. The CDR3 contains 15 residues. CDR3 sequence: CASSEPLAGRNEQYF. CDR3 nucleotide sequence: TGCGCCAGCAGTGAGCCACTAGCGGGACGTAACGAGCAGTACTTC.

This clone has just one count. This chain uses TRBV7-6 with TRBJ1-1; weak D call: TRBD1 (6 bases). Germline lookup yields CDR1 SGHVS and CDR2 FNYEAQ. The CDR3 consists of 16 residues. Trimming shortened V by 6 bases and J by 3 bases, and 20 bases separated the two germline ends. CDR3 sequence (DNA): TGTGCCAGCAGTCACCCTGGGGGCAGTGGGGACACTGAAGCTTTCTTT. The encoded protein is CASSHPGGSGDTEAFF.

This chain connects TRBV9 to TRBJ2-5; 10 bases are a match to TRBD2. After removal of 0 bases from V and 11 bases from J, the junction contained 10 bases not matched to a gene. This CDR3 is built from 15 residues. CDR1 and CDR2 (germline): SGDLS, YYNGEE. The DNA of the CDR3 is TGTGCCAGCAGCGTAGGGGCTAGCGGGAGCAGTGAGCAGTACTTC. Translated: CASSVGASGSSEQYF.

The chain carries TRBV7-8 and TRBJ2-7; 7 positions agree with TRBD2. Germline V CDR1 and CDR2: SGHVS, FQNEAQ. CDR3 length: 15 amino acids. The trim removed 6 bases at V and 9 bases at J, leaving 17 bases unmatched. This CDR3 reads CASRLTRTAGDRQYF. The DNA for the CDR3 is TGTGCCAGCAGATTAACTAGGACGGCGGGAGATCGGCAGTACTTC.

The rearrangement joins TRBV4-2 to TRBJ1-1, with D possibly TRBD1 on 5 matching bases. The V end lost 5 bases, the J end lost 4 bases, and 17 bases lay between the germline ends. The CDR3 is 15 residues long. Germline V gene lookup returns CDR1 LGHNA and CDR2 YNFKEQ. The CDR3 DNA follows: TGTGCCAGCAGCTGGTCGGGGGAAGGGAGCACTGAAGCTTTCTTT. It codes for CASSWSGEGSTEAFF.

The CDR3: CASSGGTSGRKFSYNEQFF. In nucleotides, the CDR3 is TGTGCCAGCAGTGGAGGGACTAGCGGGAGAAAATTTTCCTACAATGAGCAGTTCTTC. This sequence joins TRBV28 and TRBJ2-1; the match to TRBD2 covers 14 bases. The CDR3 is 19 amino acids. V gave up 5 bases and J gave up 1 base; unmatched junction bases: 10. The germline gives CDR1 MDHEN, CDR2 SYDVKM. Drawing the rest from reference TRBV28 and TRBJ2-1, the complete variable domain is DVKVTQSSRYLVKRTGEKVFLECVQDMDHENMFWYRQDPGLGLRLIYFSYDVKMKEKGDIPEGYSVSREKKERFSLILESASTNQTSMYLCASSGGTSGRKFSYNEQFFGPGTRLTVL.

This clone was counted a few times. J is TRBJ1-1 and V is TRBV28; a weak D match, TRBD1 (5 bases). Trimming took off 7 bases at V and 0 bases at J, with 12 bases between the two ends. Germline CDR1 MDHEN, CDR2 SYDVKM. There are 14 residues in the CDR3. The CDR3 DNA follows: TGTGCCAGCAAAGGGGTAATTATGAACACTGAAGCTTTCTTT. Translating it yields CASKGVIMNTEAFF.

This clone was observed a few times. This chain connects TRBV18 to TRBJ1-5, with TRBD1 matching 7 bases. The germline gives CDR1 KGHSH, CDR2 LQKENI. CDR3 length: 15 amino acids. The ends lost 3 bases at V and 4 bases at J; junction bases unmatched: 6. The CDR3 region has the DNA TGTGCCAGCTCACCTGATAGCAGGGGGAATCAGCCCCAGCATTTT. This translates into CASSPDSRGNQPQHF.

The chain's CDR3 is CASRGGSGELFF. CDR3 nucleotides: TGTGCCAGCAGGGGAGGCTCCGGGGAGCTGTTTTTT. The chain couples TRBV9 to TRBJ2-2; tentative D call: TRBD2 (6 bases). Germline assignment: CDR1 SGDLS and CDR2 YYNGEE. Trimming left V 5 bases short and J 6 bases short, with 8 bases between. The CDR3 extends over 12 amino acids.

This clone was observed a few times. The gene calls are TRBV5-6 and TRBJ2-7; TRBD2 is a possible D gene (6 bases). V lost 2 bases and J 2 bases, leaving 11 bases between the germline ends. Per the germline V gene, CDR1 is SGHDT and CDR2 is YYEEEE. The CDR3 runs to 14 residues. In DNA form, the CDR3 reads TGTGCCAGCAGCTTCCCGGGAGCCACCTACGAGCAGTACTTC. This gives the protein CASSFPGATYEQYF.

The chain links TRBV7-9 to TRBJ2-7, with 7 nucleotides matching TRBD1. Germline lookup yields CDR1 SEHNR and CDR2 FQNEAQ (reference sequence). The CDR3 totals 15 residues. V lost 2 bases and J lost 0; bases outside the gene matches: 4. The CDR3 sequence: CASSLSTGSSYEQYF. CDR3 DNA: TGTGCCAGCAGCTTATCGACAGGGAGCTCCTACGAGCAGTACTTC.

The rearrangement links TRBV4-1 to TRBJ2-1; 11 bases map to TRBD2. The CDR3 contains 14 residues. J was trimmed by 13 bases and V by 2 bases; bases with no gene match: 7. Germline V gene data show CDR1 as MGHRA and CDR2 as YSYEKL. Here the CDR3 reads CASSQRRTSGYQFF. The CDR3 DNA follows: TGCGCCAGCAGCCAACGTCGGACTAGCGGGTACCAGTTCTTC.

The V call is TRBV4-2, the J call TRBJ1-2; D is unresolved. V lost 4 bases and J lost 0, with 12 bases in between. From germline, CDR1 is LGHNA and CDR2 YNFKEQ. The CDR3 totals 15 residues. The CDR3 region has the DNA TGTGCCAGCAGCCCGAATGGAGGTACTAACTATGGCTACACCTTC. Translating gives CASSPNGGTNYGYTF.